This T cell receptor (beta chain) was obtained from a study of T cell changes during pregnancy in multiple sclerosis. Trimming stripped 7 bases from V and 7 bases from J, with 7 bases between. Germline CDR1 reads DFQATT; CDR2 reads SNEGSKA (reference sequence). This CDR3 contains 9 residues. TCRdb's copy holds only in-frame clones and misses some; the assay was immunoSEQ multiplex PCR. Of about 36,000 clones in the sample, approximately 90% were seen once. The sample was CD8+ T cells from peripheral blood mononuclear cells, taken in the third trimester of pregnancy. This TCR derives from a female donor with multiple sclerosis, enrolled in a pregnancy study. The chain recombines TRBV20-1 with TRBJ1-1; unclear D gene. CDR3 amino acids: CSGGIEAFF. In nucleotides, the CDR3 is TGCAGTGGAGGAATTGAAGCTTTCTTT.